Below are 17 T cell receptor beta chains sequenced from a single sample in a study of T-cell memory formation after mild COVID-19. TCRdb reprocessed the 5' RACE reads via MiXCR and lists one record per CDR3 protein. This sample has around 80,000 distinct CDR3 sequences; over 11% occur once, and the top ten carry roughly a third. Sample: PBMCs or a T cell subset sorted from them (not recorded which). These TCRs come from an adult woman who had mild COVID-19 (a few samples of this study predate the infection). Cell type and time point are not known.

In its sample, this clonotype was seen a few times. The genes are TRBV5-1 and TRBJ2-6, with D perhaps matching TRBD1 (6 bases). V gave up 6 bases and J gave up 0 bases, with 13 bases separating them. Germline V gives CDR1 SGHRS, CDR2 YFSETQ. The CDR3 runs to 16 residues. The CDR3 nucleotides read TGCGCCAGCACCCCGGACAGCCACTCTGGGGCCAACGTCCTGACTTTC. Amino acids: CASTPDSHSGANVLTF.

The chain employs TRBV24-1 and TRBJ2-2; 11 bases fit TRBD2. V was pared by 3 bases and J by 1 base, with 12 bases of the junction left unmatched. Germline V gives CDR1 KGHDR, CDR2 SFDVKD. CDR3 length equals 20 residues. DNA of the CDR3: TGTGCCACCAGTGATCCCGGGACTAGCGGTCCGCGGGGGAACACCGGGGAGCTGTTTTTT. Protein product: CATSDPGTSGPRGNTGELFF.

This clonotype was seen a few times. This sequence joins TRBV27 and TRBJ2-3; D is ambiguous. The V end lost 5 bases, the J end lost 1 base, and 16 bases lay between the germline ends. The germline V gene encodes CDR1 MNHEY and CDR2 SMNVEV (reference sequence). The CDR3 has 16 amino acids. The CDR3 protein is CASSHQTLAGTDTQYF. The CDR3 DNA is TGTGCCAGCAGTCACCAGACCCTTGCTGGCACAGATACGCAGTATTTT.

This clonotype was found a few times. The chain carries TRBV12-3 or TRBV12-4 and TRBJ1-1; 10 nucleotides line up with TRBD1. V shed 3 bases and J 5 bases; nucleotides not matched to a gene: 3. The CDR3 covers 14 residues. The CDR3 here is CASSLGQGITEAFF. The CDR3 DNA reads as TGTGCCAGCAGTTTGGGACAGGGGATAACTGAAGCTTTCTTT.

The chain couples TRBV29-1 to TRBJ1-4; D might be TRBD1 (5 bases). The germline gives CDR1 SQVTM, CDR2 ANQGSEA. The CDR3 spans 13 residues. Trimming took 7 bases from V and 8 from J, leaving 17 bases between them. In nucleotides, the CDR3 is TGCAGCGGCGCGGTGGGGGGGAACGAAAAACTGTTTTTT. Its translation: CSGAVGGNEKLFF.

The V and J genes are TRBV6-5 and TRBJ2-1; D gene unclear. The V end lost 6 bases, the J end lost 0 bases, and 12 bases lay between the germline ends. This CDR3 spans 15 amino acids. The germline V gene has CDR1 MNHEY and CDR2 SVGAGI. The CDR3 sequence: CASSYRANSYNEQFF. CDR3 sequence (DNA): TGTGCCAGCAGCTATAGGGCCAACTCCTACAATGAGCAGTTCTTC.

The V call is TRBV5-8, the J call TRBJ2-5; 7 nucleotides align to TRBD2. CDR1 is SGHTS and CDR2 is YDEGEE in the germline V gene. With V trimmed by 1 base and J by 5 bases, 8 bases remained unmatched. The CDR3 length is 15 residues. CDR3 sequence (DNA): TGTGCCAGCAGCTTGTACGGGAGGTACGGGGAGACCCAGTACTTC. Translation: CASSLYGRYGETQYF.

This clonotype was observed a few times. The chain couples TRBV14 to TRBJ2-1, with TRBD1 matching over 9 bases. The CDR3 loop spans 15 amino acids. Germline CDR1 is SGHDN and CDR2 is FVKESK. J gave up 6 bases and V 4 bases, and 7 bases lay outside the gene matches. The CDR3 DNA reads TGTGCCAGCAGCCTTCATCCGGGACAGGGCAATGAGCAGTTCTTC. Residues: CASSLHPGQGNEQFF.

This clonotype occurred a few times. V gene TRBV4-2 combines with J gene TRBJ2-3, with 7 positions matching TRBD2. Per germline, CDR1 LGHNA and CDR2 YNFKEQ. The CDR3 sequence is 18 residues long. The J segment lost 0 bases and the V segment lost 0 bases, leaving 9 bases of the junction unmatched. The CDR3 DNA follows: TGTGCCAGCAGCCAAGATCAGGTAGCGGGCACTAGCACAGATACGCAGTATTTT. As protein: CASSQDQVAGTSTDTQYF.

The table lists this clonotype with a few counts. This chain links TRBV12-3 or TRBV12-4 with TRBJ1-5; D possibly corresponds to TRBD1 (5 bases). V lost 3 bases and J lost 0, with 12 bases in between. This CDR3 contains 16 residues. The CDR3 region is CASSLGGENSNQPQHF. As DNA, the CDR3 is TGTGCCAGCAGTTTGGGGGGAGAAAATAGCAATCAGCCCCAGCATTTT.

This clonotype came up a few times. J is TRBJ1-1 and V is TRBV7-2; no clear D. Trimming took 3 bases from V and 8 from J, leaving 16 bases between them. This CDR3 has 14 amino acids. CDR1 SGHTA and CDR2 FQGNSA come from the germline V gene. CDR3 nucleotides: TGTGCCAGCAGCTTGACGGGGTCCTTTACCGAAGCTTTCTTT. Amino acids: CASSLTGSFTEAFF. Variable domain in full (rest from reference TRBV7-2 and TRBJ1-1): GAGVSQSPSNKVTEKGKDVELRCDPISGHTALYWYRQSLGQGLEFLIYFQGNSAPDKSGLPSDRFSAERTGGSVSTLTIQRTQQEDSAVYLCASSLTGSFTEAFFGQGTRLTVV.

The gene calls are TRBV12-3 or TRBV12-4 and TRBJ2-4; 11 bases fit TRBD1. V shed 5 bases and J 0 bases; nucleotides not matched to a gene: 12. The CDR3 has 19 residues. The DNA of the CDR3 is TGTGCCAGCAGTGACTCGGGACAGGGGGGATCTCTAGCCAAAAACATTCAGTACTTC. Its translation is CASSDSGQGGSLAKNIQYF.

V usage is TRBV7-9 and J usage is TRBJ2-1; D is perhaps TRBD1 or TRBD2 (5 bases each). V was trimmed by 1 base and J by 0 bases, leaving 13 bases between them. Per germline, CDR1 SEHNR and CDR2 FQNEAQ (reference sequence). The CDR3 totals 17 residues. CDR3 nucleotides: TGTGCCAGCAGCTTAGGCATGGGGGACCCCTCCTACAATGAGCAGTTCTTC. It is translated as CASSLGMGDPSYNEQFF.

This clonotype appeared many times. V usage is TRBV5-1 and J usage is TRBJ2-5, with 8 bases aligning to TRBD2. The CDR3 length is 15 residues. Germline V gene data show CDR1 as SGHRS and CDR2 as YFSETQ. The junction had 10 bases not matched to a gene; V was cut back by 4 bases and J by 5 bases. The CDR3 sequence is CASSGGLAPYETQYF. The CDR3 nucleotides read TGCGCCAGCAGCGGCGGACTAGCTCCCTATGAGACCCAGTACTTC.

The CDR3 reads CASSLAQGGEQYF. CDR3 bases: TGTGCCAGCAGCTTAGCTCAGGGCGGCGAGCAGTACTTC. V is TRBV7-8 and J is TRBJ2-7; the D gene is possibly TRBD1 (5 bases). Per germline, CDR1 SGHVS and CDR2 FQNEAQ. Trimming cost V 0 bases and J 6 bases, with 9 bases left between them. The CDR3 consists of 13 residues.

This chain connects TRBV29-1 to TRBJ2-7, with TRBD2 matching 10 bases. The germline V gene has CDR1 SQVTM and CDR2 ANQGSEA. V shed 7 bases and J 7 bases; nucleotides not matched to a gene: 13. The CDR3 extends over 14 amino acids. CDR3: CSAADGGLAREQYF. The CDR3 DNA reads as TGCAGCGCCGCTGATGGGGGACTAGCGCGGGAGCAGTACTTC.

This clonotype has just a few counts. The chain couples TRBV24-1 to TRBJ2-7; TRBD1 aligns across 9 bases. The CDR3 length is 19 residues. Trimming removed 4 bases from V and 2 bases from J; junction bases left unmatched: 17. Per the germline V gene, CDR1 is KGHDR and CDR2 is SFDVKD. Here the CDR3 reads CATSDTPGTGIPKPYEQYF. Written as DNA, the CDR3 is TGTGCCACCAGTGACACGCCCGGGACAGGGATTCCTAAGCCCTACGAGCAGTACTTC.